The 13 T cell receptor beta chains reported below all come from one sample, sequenced in a study of T cells in Graves' hyperthyroidism and ophthalmopathy. From RNA transcripts, TCR beta CDR3 regions were amplified. The TCR CDR3 first-round RT-PCR relied on the HTBI primer set. MiXCR was run by TCRdb on the multiplex PCR reads, yielding one entry per CDR3 protein. The sample holds approximately 620,000 distinct CDR3 sequences, more than 11% seen once. The sequencing sample was made of blood. The receptors shown here come from a woman aged 30 to 39 with Graves' hyperthyroidism that later progressed to Graves' ophthalmopathy.

This clonotype was counted a few times. The final CDR3 position lacks the conserved phenylalanine or tryptophan, pointing to a likely read error. The J gene is TRBJ2-7, the V gene TRBV19; TRBD2 matches 12 bases. CDR1 is LNHDA, CDR2 SQIVND, per germline (reference sequence). The CDR3 is 16 amino acids. V was clipped by 3 bases and J by 6 bases; unmatched bases: 9. The CDR3 bases are TGTGCCAGTAGTATCAGGACTAGCGGGAAGGTCGCCGAGCAGTACCTC. This encodes CASSIRTSGKVAEQYL.

This clonotype was observed a handful of times. CDR3 sequence (DNA): TGCAGTGCCCGGACTAGCGGGAGGTCTAGCACAGATACGCAGTATTTT. This translates into CSARTSGRSSTDTQYF. The chain combines TRBV20-1 with TRBJ2-3; 14 nucleotides line up with TRBD2. The CDR3 runs to 16 residues. Germline CDR1 is DFQATT and CDR2 is SNEGSKA (reference sequence). The trim removed 6 bases at V and 0 bases at J, leaving 5 bases unmatched.

This clonotype has a handful of counts. The chain joins TRBV6-2 or TRBV6-3 to TRBJ2-7; TRBD1 might be the D (5 bases). Germline V lookup: CDR1 MNHEY, CDR2 SVGEGT. V was cut by 2 bases and J by 1 base, with 6 bases left in between. The CDR3 is made up of 13 amino acids. As DNA, the CDR3 is TGTGCCAGCAGTTACCGACAGTCCTACGAGCAGTACTTC. Protein: CASSYRQSYEQYF.

This clonotype has ten or more counts. The chain joins TRBV19 to TRBJ1-1, with 7 bases that match TRBD1. This CDR3 has 14 residues. Unmatched junction bases numbered 7, after V lost 4 bases and J lost 5 bases. Germline V gene sequence: CDR1 LNHDA, CDR2 SQIVND (reference sequence). This CDR3 reads CASSTGDSTTEAFF. DNA of the CDR3: TGTGCCAGTAGTACGGGGGACAGTACTACTGAAGCTTTCTTT.

This clonotype was seen ten or more times. The chain joins TRBV20-1 to TRBJ2-3; D could derive from TRBD1 or TRBD2 (5 bases each). Germline-derived CDR1 and CDR2 are DFQATT and SNEGSKA (reference sequence). The CDR3 length is 14 residues. The V and J ends lost 4 bases and 4 bases respectively, with 15 bases between them. The CDR3 protein is CSAKWGKGADTQYF. CDR3 nucleotides: TGCAGTGCTAAATGGGGGAAGGGAGCAGATACGCAGTATTTT.

This clonotype was recorded many times. This chain connects TRBV7-2 to TRBJ2-2; D gene uncertain. CDR1 is SGHTA and CDR2 is FQGNSA in the germline V gene. V was shortened by 1 base and J by 7 bases, with 7 bases between the two germline ends. The CDR3 is made up of 13 amino acids. The CDR3 DNA follows: TGTGCCAGCAGCTTAGATAGGGACGGGGAGCTGTTTTTT. Translation gives CASSLDRDGELFF.

The V and J genes are TRBV25-1 and TRBJ1-1; tentatively, D is TRBD1 (5 bases). The CDR3 extends over 19 amino acids. V was shortened by 5 bases and J by 3 bases, with 28 bases between the two germline ends. The V gene's germline CDR1 is MGHDK and CDR2 SYGVNS. The CDR3 protein is CASSTPTGGRGYVDTEAFF. The CDR3 coding sequence is TGTGCCAGCAGTACTCCAACGGGCGGTAGGGGTTATGTCGACACTGAAGCTTTCTTT.

The gene calls are TRBV27 and TRBJ2-1; 9 bases line up with TRBD2. CDR1 is MNHEY and CDR2 is SMNVEV in the germline V gene (reference sequence). With V trimmed by 0 bases and J by 9 bases, 6 bases remained unmatched. The CDR3 covers 15 residues. The CDR3 DNA follows: TGTGCCAGCAGTTTATCTCCGGGACTAGCCAGTGAGCAGTTCTTC. Translating gives CASSLSPGLASEQFF.

The chain has TRBV18 and TRBJ2-6; D not resolved. This CDR3 comprises 17 residues. Trimming left V 0 bases short and J 2 bases short, with 11 bases between. The germline gives CDR1 KGHSH, CDR2 LQKENI. The CDR3 sequence: CASSPPSVLAGANVLTF. The CDR3 nucleotides read TGTGCCAGCTCACCACCGTCCGTGTTGGCTGGGGCCAACGTCCTGACTTTC.

The chain links TRBV25-1 to TRBJ2-7; weak D call: TRBD2 (5 bases). Germline V CDR1 and CDR2: MGHDK, SYGVNS. The ends were cut back, 3 bases at V and 1 base at J, with 16 bases in the middle. This CDR3 is built from 16 residues. Here the CDR3 DNA reads TGTGCCAGCAGTGACCCCTCTAGCATGGGATCCTACGAGCAGTACTTC. This gives the protein CASSDPSSMGSYEQYF.

With regard to this clonotype: A read error may account for a junction end that differs from germline. The CDR3: CAISETPYEQYF. The CDR3 DNA reads as TGTGCCATCAGTGAGACCCCATACGAGCAGTACTTC. The gene calls are TRBV6-1 and TRBJ2-7; D gene unclear. The CDR3 is 12 amino acids. From germline, CDR1 is MNHNS and CDR2 SASEGT.

This clonotype was seen ten or more times. The J gene is TRBJ1-1, the V gene TRBV19; no reliable D call. Trimming took 4 bases from V and 7 from J, leaving 13 bases between them. From germline, CDR1 is LNHDA and CDR2 SQIVND (reference sequence). There are 13 residues in the CDR3. Here the CDR3 reads CASSNEGIHEAFF. CDR3 coding DNA: TGTGCCAGTAGTAACGAAGGGATCCATGAAGCTTTCTTT.

In the case of this clonotype: Possible read error: a much larger clone is one base away. The V and J genes are TRBV18 and TRBJ2-7, with 7 nucleotides matching TRBD1. The V and J ends lost 2 bases and 6 bases, in that order; junction bases with no gene match: 7. The germline CDR1 and CDR2 sequences are KGHSH and LQKENI. The CDR3 contains 14 residues. The chain's CDR3 is CASSPSGQAREQYF. The CDR3 bases are TGTGCCAGCTCACCATCAGGACAGGCCCGCGAGCAGTACTTC. Variable domain in full (rest from reference TRBV18 and TRBJ2-7): NAGVMQNPRHLVRRRGQEARLRCSPMKGHSHVYWYRQLPEEGLKFMVYLQKENIIDESGMPKERFSAEFPKEGPSILRIQQVVRGDSAAYFCASSPSGQAREQYFGPGTRLTVT.